The entry below describes one T cell receptor (beta chain). The table came from immunoSEQ multiplex PCR; TCRdb's copy has only in-frame clones and leaves some out. Seen here are roughly 250,000 clones, 75% to 95% observed once, and the top ten hold 1.5% to 2%. This sample stems from a study of blood T cell repertoires in COVID-19. The length of the CDR3 is 16 residues. V lost 5 bases and J lost 0, with 14 bases in between. Germline V gene sequence: CDR1 SGHNT, CDR2 YENEEA. The source material was PBMCs or T cells enriched from blood (not recorded which). The sequence was obtained from a woman aged 18-29 years who had recovered from COVID-19. The rearrangement links TRBV11-3 to TRBJ1-3, with D tentatively TRBD1 (6 bases). CDR3 sequence: CASSPMTGISGNTIYF. CDR3 bases: TGTGCCAGCAGCCCCATGACAGGCATCTCTGGAAACACCATATATTTT.